This T cell receptor beta chain was identified during a study of CD8+CD57+ T cells in acquired aplastic anemia. TCR beta VDJ and CDR3 profiles were obtained from a genomic DNA template. From the reads, TCRdb called clonotypes with MiXCR, one entry per CDR3 protein. The table has 150,000 to 160,000 distinct CDR3 sequences, about 50% seen once; the top ten hold over 9.5%. The CDR3 extends over 14 amino acids. Per the germline V gene, CDR1 is SGHRS and CDR2 is YFSETQ. Trimming left V 3 bases short and J 4 bases short, with 13 bases between. A word on this clonotype: Its antigen remains unidentified. Just one base apart from a much larger clone, this may be a read error.

Points from the study as a whole: Around 29 CD8+ CDR3 sequences were shared between patients and controls.

Whoever was chosen for sequencing had shown CD8+CD57+ cell expansion by flow cytometry. The receptor was isolated from a human donor with aplastic anemia. The chain couples TRBV5-1 to TRBJ1-2, with D perhaps matching TRBD1 (5 bases). The sequenced sample consisted of sorted CD4+, CD8+, or CD8+CD57+ T cells (not recorded which) from PBMCs. The CDR3 reads CASSSRPGGYGYTF. The CDR3 coding sequence is TGCGCCAGCAGCTCCAGACCCGGGGGCTATGGCTACACCTTC.